This record covers a single T cell receptor beta chain. This sample is drawn from a study of CD8 T cells in Susac syndrome. The CDR3 is made up of 14 amino acids. The germline CDR1 and CDR2 sequences are SGHRS and YFSETQ. The germline V and J ends were trimmed by 4 bases and 2 bases, with 13 bases remaining between them. Reverse transcription of about 0.45 to 1 ug RNA was carried out with random hexamers. TCRdb processed the immunoSEQ multiplex PCR reads anew with MiXCR; each CDR3 protein has one entry. The sample gives some 120,000 distinct CDR3 sequences, over 90% of which show up once; 0.09% to 0.15% is in the top ten.

This clonotype was sampled from a human donor in good health. Material for sequencing was CD4+ T cells from PBMCs. The chain couples TRBV5-1 to TRBJ2-7, with D perhaps given as TRBD1 or TRBD2 (5 bases each). In DNA form, the CDR3 reads TGCGCCAGCAGCATCCGGGACCCGGCCTACGAGCAGTACTTC. It yields the protein CASSIRDPAYEQYF.